These 22 T cell receptor beta chains originate from one sample sequenced in a study of blood T cells in healthy people across ages. Primed by a sample-barcoded 5' primer and a J-beta primer mix, a second PCR proceeded for about 6 to 11 cycles. TCRdb called the 5' RACE reads again in MiXCR, with one record for every CDR3 protein. The sample has roughly 500,000 distinct CDR3 sequences; approximately 25% are singletons. These records were also assigned to another study, of T cells of mothers and their children.

The sequenced sample consisted of blood. Source of these receptors: a boy younger than 18 in good health.

This chain uses TRBV9 with TRBJ2-5, with TRBD1 identical over 8 bases. The end of the DNA aligns better with TRBJ2-7, so the J call may be wrong. Germline CDR1 reads SGDLS; CDR2 reads YYNGEE. The CDR3 totals 14 residues. This chain's CDR3 is CASSKPGQDYEQYF. The CDR3 DNA reads TGTGCCAGCAGCAAACCGGGACAGGACTACGAGCAGTACTTC.

The V gene is TRBV5-1, the J gene TRBJ1-1, with a weak D call TRBD1 (6 bases). The V end lost 2 bases, the J end lost 6 bases, and 17 bases lay between the germline ends. The germline V gene encodes CDR1 SGHRS and CDR2 YFSETQ. The CDR3 runs 15 residues. CDR3 nucleotide sequence: TGCGCCAGCAGCTTCGGGGACATGGGTTGGTCTGAAGCTTTCTTT. Its translation: CASSFGDMGWSEAFF.

This sequence joins TRBV12-3 or TRBV12-4 and TRBJ2-7; a possible D gene is TRBD1 (6 bases). This CDR3 is built from 12 residues. The V and J ends lost 7 bases and 7 bases respectively, with 14 bases between them. The CDR3 nucleotides are TGTGCCAGCATAGACAGGTCAGGTGAGCAGTACTTC. Protein: CASIDRSGEQYF.

The J gene is TRBJ2-3, the V gene TRBV6-5, with D tentatively TRBD2 (5 bases). CDR3 size: 13 residues. The V end was cut by 6 bases, the J end by 4 bases, with 11 bases between. CDR1 and CDR2 (germline): MNHEY, SVGAGI. The CDR3 region is CASRAYGADTQYF. CDR3 DNA sequence: TGTGCCAGCAGAGCTTACGGGGCAGATACGCAGTATTTT.

V is TRBV7-3 and J is TRBJ2-5; the match to TRBD2 covers 9 bases. Looked up from germline, CDR1 is SGHTA and CDR2 is FQGTGA. The CDR3 spans 15 residues. V lost 3 bases and J lost 5; bases outside the gene matches: 7. CDR3 in amino acids: CASSFSRGGLETQYF. DNA of the CDR3: TGTGCCAGCAGCTTTTCGCGGGGGGGCCTGGAGACCCAGTACTTC.

This clonotype was observed many times. The chain couples TRBV29-1 to TRBJ2-7; perhaps TRBD2 as D (6 bases). This CDR3 has 11 amino acids. Germline loops: CDR1 SQVTM, CDR2 ANQGSEA. V lost 6 bases and J 4 bases, leaving 10 bases between the germline ends. This CDR3 is CSVLRGYEQYF. The CDR3 DNA is TGCAGCGTCCTCCGGGGGTACGAGCAGTACTTC.

The chain carries TRBV20-1 and TRBJ1-2; no definite D call. The CDR3 is 13 amino acids. Between the trimmed V and J ends, which lost 1 base and 5 bases, there was a span of 11 bases. In germline, CDR1 is DFQATT, CDR2 SNEGSKA (reference sequence). CDR3 region: CSARVVRSYGYTF. CDR3 nucleotide sequence: TGCAGTGCTAGAGTAGTCAGATCTTATGGCTACACCTTC.

The rearrangement links TRBV9 to TRBJ1-1, with 8 bases identical to TRBD1. The J segment lost 5 bases and the V segment lost 4 bases, leaving 7 bases of the junction unmatched. Looked up from germline, CDR1 is SGDLS and CDR2 is YYNGEE. The CDR3 loop spans 14 amino acids. CDR3 DNA: TGTGCCAGCAGCCCACGACAGGGGAGGACTGAAGCTTTCTTT. Protein sequence: CASSPRQGRTEAFF.

This clonotype was picked up many times. The CDR3 nucleotides read TGTGCCAGCAGGAACCGGGACACAAGCAATCAGCCCCAGCATTTT. Translation gives CASRNRDTSNQPQHF. The chain joins TRBV5-6 to TRBJ1-5, with D perhaps matching TRBD1 (6 bases). CDR3 length: 15 amino acids. CDR1 and CDR2 from the germline V gene are SGHDT and YYEEEE. The V end was cut by 5 bases, the J end by 1 base, with 13 bases between.

The chain recombines TRBV20-1 with TRBJ1-1; 8 bases agree with TRBD1. Germline loops: CDR1 DFQATT, CDR2 SNEGSKA (reference sequence). The CDR3 totals 12 residues. In nucleotides, the CDR3 is TGCAGGACGACAGGGGATAACACTGAAGCTTTCTTT. Encoded protein: CRTTGDNTEAFF.

The V and J genes are TRBV5-1 and TRBJ2-1, with D tentatively TRBD1 (5 bases). The end of the DNA aligns better with TRBJ2-7, so the J call may be wrong. The CDR3 is 14 amino acids. Per germline, CDR1 SGHRS and CDR2 YFSETQ. CDR3 loop: CASSTAGKGYEQYF. CDR3 in DNA: TGCGCCAGCAGCACTGCAGGGAAGGGCTACGAGCAGTACTTC.

The chain links TRBV5-1 to TRBJ2-5; D remains unclear. The J call may not be correct, given that the DNA end is closer to TRBJ2-1. The CDR3 totals 13 residues. CDR1 and CDR2 from the germline V gene are SGHRS and YFSETQ. CDR3: CASSLELRNEQFF. The CDR3 bases are TGCGCCAGCAGCTTGGAGCTTCGCAATGAGCAGTTCTTC.

The chain has TRBV14 and TRBJ2-3; D call uncertain. In germline, CDR1 is SGHDN, CDR2 FVKESK. This CDR3 has 15 residues. V was trimmed by 1 base and J by 4 bases, leaving 12 bases between them. DNA of the CDR3: TGTGCCAGCAGCCAAGTGGCCCCGGGTTCAGATACGCAGTATTTT. Its protein product is CASSQVAPGSDTQYF.

The chain has TRBV6-2 or TRBV6-3 and TRBJ2-3; 7 nucleotides agree with TRBD2. The CDR3 extends over 15 amino acids. V lost 7 bases and J lost 4; bases outside the gene matches: 11. The germline V gene has CDR1 MNHEY and CDR2 SVGEGT. The CDR3 nucleotides are TGTGCCAGCAACAATGGGAGGGGCCCCCCAGATACGCAGTATTTT. It is translated as CASNNGRGPPDTQYF.

The CDR3 loop reads CASSYSGGGPDTQYF. The CDR3, as DNA: TGTGCCAGCAGTTACTCCGGCGGGGGACCAGATACGCAGTATTTT. The rearrangement joins TRBV6-2 or TRBV6-3 to TRBJ2-3; TRBD2 aligns across 7 bases. The CDR3 loop spans 15 amino acids. Trimming at V came to 0 bases and at J to 4 bases, leaving 4 bases not matched to a gene. Germline values: CDR1 MNHEY, CDR2 SVGEGT.

This clonotype was seen only a few times. This chain uses TRBV28 with TRBJ1-4, with 8 nucleotides matching TRBD1. Germline V gene lookup returns CDR1 MDHEN and CDR2 SYDVKM. The CDR3 loop spans 16 amino acids. Trimming removed 0 bases from V and 8 bases from J; junction bases left unmatched: 8. The CDR3 region is CASSLWSGGEGEKLFF. DNA for the CDR3: TGTGCCAGCAGTTTATGGTCAGGGGGCGAAGGGGAAAAACTGTTTTTT.

About this clonotype: Its ends do not fully match the called genes, so a read error is possible. The chain uses TRBV4-1 and TRBJ2-1; 7 nucleotides align to TRBD2. The CDR3 contains 20 residues. CDR1 MGHRA and CDR2 YSYEKL come from the germline V gene. The DNA of the CDR3 is TGCGCCAGCAGCCAAGAACTTCTACGGGACTACCATACCCAGTATGTGGAGCGGTTCTTC. Translated: CASSQELLRDYHTQYVERFF.

This clonotype has a handful of counts. Mismatch with germline at one junction end may stem from a read error. V and J are TRBV7-9 and TRBJ2-7; no clear D gene. The CDR3 contains 14 residues. The germline V gene has CDR1 SEHNR and CDR2 FQNEAQ (reference sequence). The CDR3 is CASSTDGSSYEQHF. CDR3 sequence (DNA): TGTGCCAGCAGCACGGACGGAAGCTCCTACGAGCAGCACTTC.

The gene calls are TRBV7-9 and TRBJ1-6; the D is unclear. The V and J ends lost 5 bases and 7 bases respectively, with 18 bases between them. Germline CDR1 and CDR2: SEHNR and FQNEAQ (reference sequence). The CDR3 length is 16 residues. The CDR3 loop is CASSRSGELPNSPLHF. CDR3 coding DNA: TGTGCCAGCAGCCGTTCCGGGGAATTGCCAAATTCACCCCTCCACTTT.

The gene calls are TRBV4-3 and TRBJ2-3; D perhaps matches TRBD1 (5 bases). This CDR3 region has 15 residues. Per germline, CDR1 LGHNA and CDR2 YSLEER. V lost 1 base and J lost 0, with 8 bases in between. CDR3 in amino acids: CASSQVQDSTDTQYF. CDR3 coding DNA: TGCGCCAGCAGCCAAGTACAGGATAGCACAGATACGCAGTATTTT.

This clonotype was counted many times. This chain uses TRBV28 with TRBJ1-4, with D uncertain. The CDR3 has 14 residues. Germline loops: CDR1 MDHEN, CDR2 SYDVKM. V shed 7 bases and J shed 4 bases, with 13 bases lying between them. CDR3 coding DNA: TGTGCCAGCACTCACGGGGAGGGTAATGAAAAACTGTTTTTT. Its protein is CASTHGEGNEKLFF.

This clonotype occurred a few times. Sequence at one end of the junction differs from germline and may be a read error. This chain connects TRBV24-1 to TRBJ2-5; 9 bases map to TRBD1. The CDR3 is 15 residues long. CDR1 is KGHDR and CDR2 is SFDVKD in the germline V gene. The CDR3, as DNA: TGTGCCACCAGTGAGGGGACAGGGAACCAAGAGGCCCAGTACTTC. This codes for CATSEGTGNQEAQYF.